This T cell receptor (beta chain) was identified in a study of cytomegalovirus exposure and HLA in healthy donors. Study-level information: Inside one of the first data releases sat some 93 million unique TCRs taken from HLA-typed donors.

General study findings and limits: The study labeled 180 or so TCR beta chains cytomegalovirus-associated. Associated with HLA alleles at 0.05 false discovery rate in a later analysis were over 15,000 TCR beta sequences.

The germline gives CDR1 SGHNT, CDR2 YYREEE (reference sequence). The CDR3 covers 13 residues. Trimming removed 4 bases from V and 5 bases from J, with 11 bases in between. Turning to this clone: As yet, its antigen is unknown.

The PCR contained 60 Vbeta and 13 Jbeta primers. Libraries were prepared by immunoSEQ multiplex PCR; TCRdb keeps only in-frame clonotypes and omits some of them. The sample consists of 150,000 to 200,000 clones, approximately 70% of them appearing once. Sequencing was done on a sample of PBMCs. This receptor was obtained from a man aged 40-49 years in good health and CMV-seropositive. The chain couples TRBV5-4 to TRBJ2-3, with D perhaps matching TRBD2 (5 bases). The CDR3 region has the DNA TGTGCCAGCAGCAAGAAGGGAGAAGATACGCAGTATTTT. It translates to CASSKKGEDTQYF.